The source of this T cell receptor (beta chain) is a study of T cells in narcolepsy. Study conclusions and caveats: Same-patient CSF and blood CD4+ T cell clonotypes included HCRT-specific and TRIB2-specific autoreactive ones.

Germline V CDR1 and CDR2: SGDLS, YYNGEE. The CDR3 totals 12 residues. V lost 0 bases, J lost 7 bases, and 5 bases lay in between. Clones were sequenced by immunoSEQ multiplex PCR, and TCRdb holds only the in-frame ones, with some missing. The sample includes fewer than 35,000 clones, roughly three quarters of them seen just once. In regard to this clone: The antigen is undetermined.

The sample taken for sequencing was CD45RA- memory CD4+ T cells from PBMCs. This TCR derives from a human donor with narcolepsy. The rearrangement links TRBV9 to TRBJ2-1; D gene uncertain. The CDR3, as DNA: TGTGCCAGCAGCGTAGAATTAAATGAGCAGTTCTTC. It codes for CASSVELNEQFF.